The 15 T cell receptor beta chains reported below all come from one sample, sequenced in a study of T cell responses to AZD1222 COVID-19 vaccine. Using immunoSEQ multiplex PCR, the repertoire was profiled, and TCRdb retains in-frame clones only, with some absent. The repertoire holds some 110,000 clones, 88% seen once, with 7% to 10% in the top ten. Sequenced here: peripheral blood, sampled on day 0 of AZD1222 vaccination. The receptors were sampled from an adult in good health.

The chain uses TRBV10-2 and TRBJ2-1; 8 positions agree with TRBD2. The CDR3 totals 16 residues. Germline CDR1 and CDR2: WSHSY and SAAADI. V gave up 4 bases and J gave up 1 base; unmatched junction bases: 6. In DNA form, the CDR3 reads TGCGCCAGCAGTGGGAGCGGGAGTAGGTCCTACAATGAGCAGTTCTTC. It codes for CASSGSGSRSYNEQFF.

The CDR3 DNA reads TGTGCCAGCAGCGTGGACCAGGGCAGAACTAATGAAAAACTGTTTTTT. Translating it yields CASSVDQGRTNEKLFF. The J gene is TRBJ1-4, the V gene TRBV9; TRBD1 might be the D (5 bases). The CDR3 extends over 16 amino acids. Deletions cut 2 bases from V and 1 base from J, with 12 bases between. Germline V gives CDR1 SGDLS, CDR2 YYNGEE.

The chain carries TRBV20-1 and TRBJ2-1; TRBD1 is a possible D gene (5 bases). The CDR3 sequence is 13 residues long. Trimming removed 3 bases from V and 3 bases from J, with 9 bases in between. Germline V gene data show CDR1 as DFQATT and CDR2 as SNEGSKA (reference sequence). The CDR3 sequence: CSASRGNYNEQFF. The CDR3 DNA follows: TGCAGTGCTAGTAGGGGCAACTACAATGAGCAGTTCTTC.

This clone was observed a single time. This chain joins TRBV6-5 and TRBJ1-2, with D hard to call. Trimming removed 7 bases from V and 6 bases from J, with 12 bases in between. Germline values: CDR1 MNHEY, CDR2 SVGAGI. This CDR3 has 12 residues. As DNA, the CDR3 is TGTGCCAGCACCGACGCGGGGAATGGCTACACCTTC. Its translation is CASTDAGNGYTF.

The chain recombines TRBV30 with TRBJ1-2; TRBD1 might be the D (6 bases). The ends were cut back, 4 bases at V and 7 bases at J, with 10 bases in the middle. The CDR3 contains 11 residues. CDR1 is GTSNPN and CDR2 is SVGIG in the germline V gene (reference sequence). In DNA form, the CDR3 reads TGTGCCTGGATAACGGGGGCTGGCTACACCTTC. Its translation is CAWITGAGYTF.

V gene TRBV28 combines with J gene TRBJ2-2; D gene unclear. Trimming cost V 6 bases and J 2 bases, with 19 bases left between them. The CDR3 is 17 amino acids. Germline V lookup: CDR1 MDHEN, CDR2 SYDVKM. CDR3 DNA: TGTGCCAGCAGCCCCCCCGGACCCCAGCTAAACACCGGGGAGCTGTTTTTT. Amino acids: CASSPPGPQLNTGELFF.

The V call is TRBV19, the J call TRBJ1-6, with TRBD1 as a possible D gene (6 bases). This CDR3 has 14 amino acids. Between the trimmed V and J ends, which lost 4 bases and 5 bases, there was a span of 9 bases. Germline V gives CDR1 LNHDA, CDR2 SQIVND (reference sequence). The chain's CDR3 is CASSTRQDNSPLHF. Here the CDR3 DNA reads TGTGCCAGTAGTACCAGACAGGATAATTCACCCCTCCACTTT. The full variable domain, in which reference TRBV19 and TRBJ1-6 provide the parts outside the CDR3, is DGGITQSPKYLFRKEGQNVTLSCEQNLNHDAMYWYRQDPGQGLRLIYYSQIVNDFQKGDIAEGYSVSREKKESFPLTVTSAQKNPTAFYLCASSTRQDNSPLHFGNGTRLTVT.

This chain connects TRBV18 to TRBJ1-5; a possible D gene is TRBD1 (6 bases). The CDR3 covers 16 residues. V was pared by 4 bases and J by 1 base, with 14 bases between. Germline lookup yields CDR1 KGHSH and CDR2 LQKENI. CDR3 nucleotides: TGTGCCAGCTCACGGAGGCATGGGGGCAGCAATCAGCCCCAGCATTTT. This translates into CASSRRHGGSNQPQHF.

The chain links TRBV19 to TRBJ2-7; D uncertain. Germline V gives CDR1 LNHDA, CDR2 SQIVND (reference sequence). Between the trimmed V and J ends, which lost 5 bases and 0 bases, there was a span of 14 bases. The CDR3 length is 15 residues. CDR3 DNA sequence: TGTGCCAGTAGTGGTCCCACTGCGTACTCCTACGAGCAGTACTTC. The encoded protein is CASSGPTAYSYEQYF. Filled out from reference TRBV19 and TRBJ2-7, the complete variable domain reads DGGITQSPKYLFRKEGQNVTLSCEQNLNHDAMYWYRQDPGQGLRLIYYSQIVNDFQKGDIAEGYSVSREKKESFPLTVTSAQKNPTAFYLCASSGPTAYSYEQYFGPGTRLTVT.

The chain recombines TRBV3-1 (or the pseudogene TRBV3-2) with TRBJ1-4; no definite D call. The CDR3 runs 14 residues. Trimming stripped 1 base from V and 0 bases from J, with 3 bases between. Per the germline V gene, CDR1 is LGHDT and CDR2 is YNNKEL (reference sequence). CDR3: CASSQGSTNEKLFF. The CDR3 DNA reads TGTGCCAGCAGCCAAGGGTCAACTAATGAAAAACTGTTTTTT.

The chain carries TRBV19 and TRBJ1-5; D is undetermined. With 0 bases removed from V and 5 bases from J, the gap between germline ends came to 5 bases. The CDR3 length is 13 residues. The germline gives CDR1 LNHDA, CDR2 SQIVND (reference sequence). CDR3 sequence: CASSIDADQPQHF. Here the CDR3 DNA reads TGTGCCAGTAGTATAGATGCGGATCAGCCCCAGCATTTT.

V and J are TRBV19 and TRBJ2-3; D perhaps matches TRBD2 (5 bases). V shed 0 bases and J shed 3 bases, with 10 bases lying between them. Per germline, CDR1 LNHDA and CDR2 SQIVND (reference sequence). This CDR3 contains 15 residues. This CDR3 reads CASSIEGRETDTQYF. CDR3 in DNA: TGTGCCAGTAGTATAGAGGGAAGGGAGACAGATACGCAGTATTTT.

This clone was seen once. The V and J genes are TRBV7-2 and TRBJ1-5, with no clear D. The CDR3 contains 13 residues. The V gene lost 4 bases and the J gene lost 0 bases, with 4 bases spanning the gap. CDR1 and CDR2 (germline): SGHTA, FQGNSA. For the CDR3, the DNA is TGTGCCAGCAGCTCATATAGCAATCAGCCCCAGCATTTT. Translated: CASSSYSNQPQHF.

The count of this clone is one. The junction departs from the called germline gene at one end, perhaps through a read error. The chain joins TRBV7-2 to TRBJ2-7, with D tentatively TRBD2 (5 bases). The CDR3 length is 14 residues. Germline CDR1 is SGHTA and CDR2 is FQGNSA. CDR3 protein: CASSLAPYLYEQYF. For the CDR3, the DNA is TGTGCCAGCAGTTTAGCGCCCTACCTCTACGAGCAGTACTTC.

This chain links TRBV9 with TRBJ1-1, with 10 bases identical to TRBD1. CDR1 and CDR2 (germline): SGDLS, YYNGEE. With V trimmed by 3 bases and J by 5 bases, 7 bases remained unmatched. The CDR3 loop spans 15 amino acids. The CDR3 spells CASSALWTGGTEAFF. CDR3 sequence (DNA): TGTGCCAGCAGCGCTCTATGGACAGGGGGTACTGAAGCTTTCTTT.